This TCR beta chain was documented in a study of cytomegalovirus exposure and HLA in healthy donors. 60 Vbeta and 13 Jbeta primers were used in PCR. Original handling: A follow-up analysis tallied around 80 million unique TCR beta chains, roughly 11 million shared. Only in-frame clones appear in the TCRdb table, and some are missing; sequencing was by immunoSEQ multiplex PCR. Clonal size and the V and J genes are those of that table, whereas D and trimming came from the DNA. The profile shows some 130,000 clones, just under 80% of them singletons. V dropped 0 bases and J dropped 6; count of bases not matched to a gene: 7. The CDR3 sequence is 16 residues long. CDR1 and CDR2 (germline): SGHNT, YYREEE (reference sequence). The study's findings and limits: Donors were assumed by presence/absence analyses to have roughly uniform sequencing depth. Investigators reported approximately 150 TCR beta chains as tied to cytomegalovirus.

To note about this clone: Its antigen is unknown.

The rearrangement uses TRBV5-4 and TRBJ2-1; TRBD2 agrees at 9 bases. The TCR originated in a woman in her forties in good health and CMV-seronegative. The specimen sequenced was PBMCs. The CDR3 loop reads CASSLAGGRAFNEQFF. The CDR3 DNA reads TGTGCCAGCAGCTTGGCCGGCGGGAGGGCCTTCAATGAGCAGTTCTTC.